One T cell receptor beta chain is described in this entry. Its antigen remains unidentified. No qualities accompany the bases; no much larger clone lies one base away. The data derive from a study of blood T cell repertoires in COVID-19 (dated by TCRdb to 2019 to 2021). For context, the study as a whole: Samples from collaborators originated in the United States, Italy and Spain and spanned both the acute and convalescent phases of COVID-19. The material from the prospective study consisted of cDNA or gDNA derived from T cells, B-cell-depleted T cells, or PBMCs. Where available, HLA class I and class II types were obtained from metadata supplied by the sample provider rather than from assay-based typing. The repertoires were released in a freely available public database meant as a resource for research on the immune response to SARS-CoV-2. The dataset comprised deeply sampled blood TCRbeta repertoires from subjects exposed to, actively infected with, or recovered from COVID-19. The samples were drawn from two sources: the first 160 participants of the ongoing ImmuneRACE study, and 1,254 subjects contributed by 6 global collaborators. Nearly every sample came with metadata listing a de-identified subject ID, COVID-19 status, age in years and sex.

What the study reported, not specific to this receptor: Clinical and demographic metadata were provided uncurated, with the amount varying by source and participant.

The immunoSEQ Assay, a bias-controlled multiplex PCR, was used to amplify TCRbeta CDR3 regions from genomic DNA. Per the authors' processing: Nucleated cell counts per sample were estimated from amplification of reference gene primers within the assay. To quantify the absolute abundance of each unique TCRbeta CDR3 rearrangement, sequence reads were collapsed and filtered. Productive Simpson clonality was computed per sample as the square root of Simpson's diversity index over productive rearrangements. TCRdb retrieved this table from immuneACCESS and kept in-frame rearrangements only. Not all clones are present; in checked studies, unresolved V genes account for under half, and no reason is known for the remainder. That table gives V, J and clone size, and the DNA gave D and trimming. The table for this sample lists roughly 41,000 clones; about 85% of them were counted only once. Clones ranked in the top ten supply roughly 4.5% of the sample.

Trimming takes 6 bases from V and 0 bases from J, and the germline ends sit 4 bases apart. Looking up the germline V gene yields CDR1 SQVTM and CDR2 ANQGSEA. From the cysteine through the phenylalanine, the CDR3 covers 11 amino acids. Of all the DNA, just the CDR3 is kept, 33 bases in frame from base 1. Each collaborating institution followed its own protocols to collect whole blood in K2EDTA tubes. Collaborator samples were shipped for TCRbeta analysis as frozen whole blood, isolated PBMCs, or DNA extracted from either sample type. Sequenced: peripheral blood. This sequence was found in a man aged 55 to 70 with acute or convalescent COVID-19. This sequence uses TRBV29-1 and TRBJ2-3, with the D gene uncertain. The base sequence is TGCAGCGTCACTAGCACAGATACGCAGTATTTT. Its protein reads: CSVTSTDTQYF.